Below are 25 T cell receptor beta chains sequenced from a single sample in a study of blood T cell repertoires in COVID-19. Some clones are missing from TCRdb's copy, which holds only in-frame ones; the method was immunoSEQ multiplex PCR. The table has around 450,000 clones, 75% to 90% seen once. Sequencing was done on a sample of PBMCs or T cells enriched from blood (not recorded which). These TCRs come from a woman aged 18-30 years who had recovered from COVID-19.

V gene TRBV15 combines with J gene TRBJ2-5; TRBD2 matches at 13 bases. This CDR3 contains 15 residues. V shed 5 bases and J 4 bases; nucleotides not matched to a gene: 4. Germline V lookup: CDR1 LNHNV, CDR2 YYDKDF (reference sequence). CDR3 sequence: CATSVRLAGGETQYF. DNA for the CDR3: TGTGCCACCAGCGTCAGACTAGCGGGGGGAGAGACCCAGTACTTC. The full variable domain, completed using reference TRBV15 and TRBJ2-5, is DAMVIQNPRYQVTQFGKPVTLSCSQTLNHNVMYWYQQKSSQAPKLLFHYYDKDFNNEADTPDNFQSRRPNTSFCFLDIRSPGLGDTAMYLCATSVRLAGGETQYFGPGTRLLVL.

This clone has only a few counts. This chain links TRBV6-5 with TRBJ2-7, with D maybe TRBD1 (5 bases). The CDR3 length is 13 residues. V gave up 5 bases and J gave up 2 bases, with 10 bases separating them. Germline CDR1 is MNHEY and CDR2 is SVGAGI. This CDR3 is CASSNPGTYEQYF. The CDR3 DNA sequence: TGTGCCAGCAGTAACCCAGGGACCTACGAGCAGTACTTC.

The rearrangement uses TRBV20-1 and TRBJ1-1, with D unresolved. V dropped 3 bases and J dropped 0 bases, with 5 bases sitting between them. Per germline, CDR1 DFQATT and CDR2 SNEGSKA (reference sequence). There are 12 residues in the CDR3. The CDR3 DNA reads TGCAGTGCTAGTTGGCTGAACACTGAAGCTTTCTTT. Encoded protein: CSASWLNTEAFF.

The chain has TRBV6-5 and TRBJ1-5; D may be TRBD1 (6 bases). Germline values: CDR1 MNHEY, CDR2 SVGAGI. V gave up 7 bases and J gave up 0 bases, with 7 bases separating them. The CDR3 is made up of 13 amino acids. CDR3: CASKGVSNQPQHF. The CDR3 DNA is TGTGCCAGCAAGGGGGTTAGCAATCAGCCCCAGCATTTT.

This clone was recorded only once. V is TRBV7-2 and J is TRBJ1-3, with no clear D. Germline CDR1 SGHTA, CDR2 FQGNSA. V shed 5 bases and J shed 0 bases, with 11 bases lying between them. This CDR3 has 15 residues. CDR3 loop: CASSPYRFSGNTIYF. Here the CDR3 DNA reads TGTGCCAGCAGCCCATACAGATTCTCTGGAAACACCATATATTTT.

The J gene is TRBJ1-1, the V gene TRBV30; perhaps TRBD1 as D (5 bases). V was trimmed by 1 base and J by 6 bases, leaving 15 bases between them. The CDR3 extends over 14 amino acids. Germline CDR1 GTSNPN, CDR2 SVGIG (reference sequence). The CDR3 DNA reads TGTGCCTGGAGTGCCTCTCGACAGACTTCTGAAGCTTTCTTT. The encoded protein is CAWSASRQTSEAFF.

The chain has TRBV28 and TRBJ2-2; 8 nucleotides match TRBD1. This CDR3 is built from 14 residues. The germline V gene encodes CDR1 MDHEN and CDR2 SYDVKM. The V and J ends lost 5 bases and 8 bases, in that order; junction bases with no gene match: 7. CDR3 protein: CASSVLRGPGELFF. The CDR3 coding sequence is TGTGCCAGCAGTGTCCTCAGGGGGCCAGGGGAGCTGTTTTTT.

The V and J genes are TRBV5-4 and TRBJ1-6, with 9 bases lining up with TRBD1. The CDR3 runs to 16 residues. Germline CDR1 reads SGHNT; CDR2 reads YYREEE (reference sequence). Unmatched junction bases numbered 7, after V lost 4 bases and J lost 5 bases. The chain's CDR3 is CASSPGQGRDNSPLHF. DNA of the CDR3: TGTGCCAGCAGCCCTGGACAGGGGCGAGATAATTCACCCCTCCACTTT.

The V call is TRBV3-1 (or the pseudogene TRBV3-2), the J call TRBJ1-2, with a tentative D call TRBD1 (6 bases). Germline assignment: CDR1 LGHDT and CDR2 YNNKEL (reference sequence). Trimming shortened V by 10 bases and J by 6 bases, and 15 bases separated the two germline ends. This CDR3 contains 12 residues. The CDR3 is CATEGEGDGYTF. CDR3 in DNA: TGTGCCACCGAAGGAGAGGGGGATGGCTACACCTTC.

This clone was detected only a few times. CDR3 amino acids: CASSPRTGNTEAFF. CDR3 nucleotide sequence: TGCGCCAGCAGCCCCAGGACAGGAAACACTGAAGCTTTCTTT. The rearrangement uses TRBV5-1 and TRBJ1-1; 7 nucleotides align to TRBD1. The CDR3 runs 14 residues. CDR1 is SGHRS, CDR2 YFSETQ, per germline. V dropped 4 bases and J dropped 2; count of bases not matched to a gene: 5.

This clone has only one observation. J is TRBJ2-5 and V is TRBV5-4; 7 nucleotides agree with TRBD2. Germline V gives CDR1 SGHNT, CDR2 YYREEE (reference sequence). The V gene end was trimmed by 1 base and the J gene end by 3 bases; junction bases not matched to a gene: 6. CDR3 length equals 15 residues. Here the CDR3 reads CASSLRQGGEETQYF. CDR3 in DNA: TGTGCCAGCAGCTTGCGGCAGGGAGGGGAAGAGACCCAGTACTTC.

In its sample, this clone was seen once. The rearrangement uses TRBV4-1 and TRBJ2-7; a possible D gene is TRBD1 (5 bases). There are 16 residues in the CDR3. CDR1 is MGHRA and CDR2 is YSYEKL in the germline V gene. V gave up 4 bases and J gave up 0 bases, with 16 bases separating them. The CDR3 here is CASSPGRGTVSYEQYF. CDR3 coding DNA: TGCGCCAGCAGCCCTGGAAGGGGAACCGTCTCCTACGAGCAGTACTTC.

The rearrangement joins TRBV30 to TRBJ1-3; D call uncertain. Trimming removed 5 bases at V and 1 base at J, with 15 bases between. This CDR3 has 15 residues. Germline CDR1 GTSNPN, CDR2 SVGIG (reference sequence). CDR3 residues: CAWGSEADSGNTIYF. The CDR3 DNA sequence: TGTGCCTGGGGCTCCGAGGCTGATTCTGGAAACACCATATATTTT.

The rearrangement uses TRBV2 and TRBJ1-1; D unresolved. Germline V lookup: CDR1 SNHLY, CDR2 FYNNEI. With 7 bases removed from V and 6 bases from J, the gap between germline ends came to 12 bases. The CDR3 has 12 residues. The CDR3 is CASIYYQAEAFF. The CDR3 DNA reads as TGTGCCAGCATTTATTACCAGGCTGAAGCTTTCTTT.

To note about this clone: The same CDR3 also results from other DNA sequences found in this sample. The genes are TRBV28 and TRBJ2-7; no clear D gene. Per the germline V gene, CDR1 is MDHEN and CDR2 is SYDVKM. V lost 4 bases and J 4 bases, leaving 8 bases between the germline ends. The CDR3 totals 12 residues. CDR3 sequence reads: CASSSVTYEQYF. CDR3 in DNA: TGTGCCAGCAGTTCCGTCACTTACGAGCAGTACTTC.

Only one count was recorded for this clone. This chain uses TRBV30 with TRBJ1-1; no firm D call. The CDR3 is made up of 13 amino acids. The V and J ends lost 3 bases and 0 bases respectively, with 8 bases between them. Germline lookup yields CDR1 GTSNPN and CDR2 SVGIG (reference sequence). The CDR3 loop is CAWSEQMNTEAFF. CDR3 DNA sequence: TGTGCCTGGAGCGAACAAATGAACACTGAAGCTTTCTTT.

The chain uses TRBV7-9 and TRBJ2-7, with D tentatively TRBD2 (7 bases). CDR1 SEHNR and CDR2 FQNEAQ come from the germline V gene (reference sequence). This CDR3 spans 15 amino acids. V was clipped by 7 bases and J by 5 bases, with 21 bases between them. The CDR3 DNA is TGTGCCAGCACCCGAAGAGGAGGGGGGGCCGACGAGCAGTACTTC. Translation: CASTRRGGGADEQYF. Looking up the rest from reference TRBV7-9 and TRBJ2-7 gives the full variable domain: DTGVSQNPRHKITKRGQNVTFRCDPISEHNRLYWYRQTLGQGPEFLTYFQNEAQLEKSRLLSDRFSAERPKGSFSTLEIQRTEQGDSAMYLCASTRRGGGADEQYFGPGTRLTVT.

The chain links TRBV29-1 to TRBJ1-2; tentatively, D is TRBD1 (6 bases). This CDR3 has 12 residues. With 5 bases removed from V and 6 bases from J, the gap between germline ends came to 13 bases. Germline CDR1 reads SQVTM; CDR2 reads ANQGSEA. This CDR3 is CSVWTDLHGYTF. As DNA, the CDR3 is TGCAGCGTTTGGACAGATCTACATGGCTACACCTTC.

This rearrangement joins TRBV6-1 to TRBJ2-5; TRBD1 matches at 7 bases. The DNA end is a closer match to TRBJ2-7, so the J assignment may be wrong. The V gene's germline CDR1 is MNHNS and CDR2 SASEGT. CDR3 length: 13 residues. DNA for the CDR3: TGTGCCAGCAGTGAAACAGGGGCCTACGAGCAGTACTTC. Its translation is CASSETGAYEQYF.

The chain has TRBV23-1 and TRBJ1-1, with D maybe TRBD1 (5 bases). TRBV23-1 is given ORF status, its function remaining uncertain. The CDR3 extends over 17 amino acids. V shed 2 bases and J shed 5 bases, with 21 bases lying between them. As DNA, the CDR3 is TGCGCCAGCAGTCAAGAAACCCGGGGGGGAAGGAGGACTGAAGCTTTCTTT. As protein: CASSQETRGGRRTEAFF.

Worth noting for this clone: Within the sample, other DNA sequences also encode this same CDR3. J is TRBJ1-5 and V is TRBV7-2, with 9 bases identical to TRBD1. Germline V CDR1 and CDR2: SGHTA, FQGNSA. The V and J ends lost 5 bases and 4 bases, in that order; junction bases with no gene match: 0. The CDR3 is made up of 13 amino acids. CDR3 in amino acids: CASSGTGNQPQHF. In DNA form, the CDR3 reads TGTGCCAGCAGCGGGACAGGGAATCAGCCCCAGCATTTT.

This clone appeared once. The chain joins TRBV13 to TRBJ2-7; D is possibly TRBD2 (6 bases). V was pared by 5 bases and J by 0 bases, with 8 bases between. Germline V CDR1 and CDR2: PRHDT, FYEKMQ (reference sequence). This CDR3 region has 13 residues. CDR3 sequence reads: CASSRGNSYEQYF. CDR3 bases: TGTGCCAGCAGCCGCGGGAACTCCTACGAGCAGTACTTC.

CDR3 in DNA: TGTGCCAGCAGCAACCGGCGTGTGACTAGCGGGGAGAGCTCCTACAATGAGCAGTTCTTC. Encoded protein: CASSNRRVTSGESSYNEQFF. V usage is TRBV3-1 (or the pseudogene TRBV3-2) and J usage is TRBJ2-1; 11 bases are a match to TRBD2. Germline CDR1 reads LGHDT; CDR2 reads YNNKEL (reference sequence). The CDR3 spans 20 residues. V lost 5 bases, J lost 0 bases, and 15 bases stayed unmatched.

The rearrangement uses TRBV6-6 and TRBJ1-3; D unclear. V was trimmed by 2 bases and J by 12 bases, leaving 11 bases between them. The CDR3 runs 12 residues. Germline V gene lookup returns CDR1 MNHNY and CDR2 SVGAGI (reference sequence). The CDR3 region has the DNA TGTGCCAGCAGTTACGTCTTGGGCAGCATATATTTT. Its protein is CASSYVLGSIYF.

The chain employs TRBV12-3 or TRBV12-4 and TRBJ2-5; weak D call: TRBD1 (7 bases). The CDR3 has 13 residues. V lost 4 bases and J 4 bases, leaving 10 bases between the germline ends. The CDR3 nucleotides are TGTGCCAGCAGTTCAGGGGGGCGAGAGACCCAGTACTTC. Translated: CASSSGGRETQYF.